These T cell receptor beta chains were read from a single sample in a study of T cells expressing NK-cell markers. TCRdb re-called the 5' RACE reads and catalogs CDR3 proteins one per entry, DNA excluded. The ten top clones account for about 10%, within a sample of roughly 390,000 distinct CDR3 sequences. The sequencing sample was made of blood T cells: a sorted CD56 or NKG2C T cell subset, CD4+ or CD8+ T cells, or bulk PBMC T cells (not recorded which). Receptors originate from a woman between 50 and 59 years old in good health. CDR3s include the opening cysteine and the closing phenylalanine or tryptophan.

V gene	J gene	CDR3 protein
TRBV9	TRBJ2-3	CASSALGTDTQYF
TRBV20-1	TRBJ2-7	CSARGLAGAAYEQYF
TRBV7-9	TRBJ1-4	CASSSTGMGEKLFF
TRBV4-1	TRBJ2-1	CASSQFGQKSSYNEQFF
TRBV13	TRBJ2-1	CASSPPSVGEQFF
TRBV20-1	TRBJ2-5	CSASDPRGLETQYF
TRBV3-1	TRBJ2-6	CASSQEPGAASGANVLTF
TRBV5-1	TRBJ2-4	CASSSPEQAKNIQYF
TRBV15	TRBJ1-1	CATSGGDRDDTEAFF
TRBV5-4	TRBJ2-1	CASILGSAGNVNEQFF